The present entry profiles one T cell receptor beta chain with its context. As yet, its antigen is unknown. This sample is drawn from a study of vaccination effects on CD4 cells after COVID-19. Study-level results: The authors studied few convalescent patients and collected no early post-infection timepoints. Infection-derived and vaccine-derived clones contracted markedly late after vaccination. Healthy vaccinees showed cross-reactivity with common cold coronaviruses in only 1 of 255 vaccine-induced clones.

TCRdb's table, derived via immunoSEQ multiplex PCR, lists solely in-frame clones and lacks some. The sample includes more than 30,000 clones, around 70% of them seen just once. Isolation of CD4+ T cells took place after nine to ten days of culture. In germline, CDR1 is SEHNR, CDR2 FQNEAQ (reference sequence). J gave up 5 bases and V 7 bases, and 6 bases lay outside the gene matches. The CDR3 loop spans 13 amino acids. This rearrangement joins TRBV7-9 to TRBJ1-1; 8 bases fit TRBD1. Here the sequenced sample was CD4+ T cells from PBMCs cultured without peptide, taken before COVID-19 vaccination. This TCR was sampled from a human donor who received a COVID-19 vaccine. The CDR3 bases are TGTGCCAGCACCGGACAGGGAGTAACTGAAGCTTTCTTT. It codes for CASTGQGVTEAFF.